The clone carrying this TCR beta chain was recorded a few times. Antigen: not known. Per germline, CDR1 DFQATT and CDR2 SNEGSKA (reference sequence). Trimming took 3 bases from V and 3 from J, leaving 13 bases between them. This CDR3 is built from 14 residues. The library attached unique molecular identifiers to individual cDNA molecules. TCRdb itself ran the RACE reads through MiXCR, one entry per CDR3 protein. The sample has approximately 100,000 distinct CDR3 sequences, 9% to 15% seen once. The data stem from a study of human T cells and chemical hapten exposure. Whole-study context: Sensitization was performed using 2% DPC on a 2 cm by 2 cm upper inner arm skin site.

Described time point: pre-sensitization, week 0. Treatment here: therapeutic diphenylcyclopropenone sensitization with weekly scalp DPC. Study findings and constraints: TCRs whose frequency exceeded 1 in 1000 remained the same following DPC sensitization.

The source material was whole blood, sampled in connection with sensitization to the hapten diphenylcyclopropenone (DPC). This rearrangement joins TRBV20-1 to TRBJ2-3; D perhaps matches TRBD2 (5 bases). The receptor comes from a woman in her forties or fifties with alopecia areata. Some clones in this sample may be carry-over from other donors' samples. CDR3 loop: CSASVGAGTDTQYF. The CDR3 DNA reads TGCAGTGCTAGTGTGGGAGCTGGGACAGATACGCAGTATTTT.